This entry concerns a single T cell receptor beta chain. Its antigen is not known. Some clones are missing from TCRdb's copy, which holds only in-frame ones; the method was immunoSEQ multiplex PCR. The table includes 300,000 to 400,000 clones, 92% detected once. Trimming stripped 0 bases from V and 6 bases from J, with 11 bases between. The CDR3 length is 15 residues. Per the germline V gene, CDR1 is MNHEY and CDR2 is SVGAGI. This specimen belongs to a study of Ad26.COV2.S vaccination and SARS-CoV-2 variants. Study-level findings and limits: Vaccinees reportedly had broad spike-specific CD8+ and CD4+ T cell responses. Vaccinated individuals (as opposed to placebo recipients) had higher spike-specific TCR breadth. Vaccinees and placebo recipients showed similar non-spike TCR breadth.

This chain connects TRBV6-5 to TRBJ2-2; D gene ambiguous. This receptor was identified in a human donor who had recovered from COVID-19. Sample: peripheral blood, taken after recovery from COVID-19. The CDR3 sequence is CASSYSPPAAGELFF. CDR3 coding DNA: TGTGCCAGCAGTTACTCCCCCCCGGCGGCCGGGGAGCTGTTTTTT.